This TCR beta chain is drawn from a study of blood T cell repertoires in COVID-19. Study details: There were acute and convalescent COVID-19 samples, and they came from the United States, Italy and Spain.

Germline assignment: CDR1 SGHAT and CDR2 FQNNGV. The CDR3 has 12 residues. The germline V and J ends were trimmed by 5 bases and 6 bases, with 9 bases remaining between them. Clones were sequenced by immunoSEQ multiplex PCR, and TCRdb holds only the in-frame ones, with some missing. The sample holds around 400,000 clones, over 75% seen once. Sequencing was performed on PBMCs or T cells enriched from blood (not recorded which). The TCR was taken from a woman aged 18-29 years who had been exposed to COVID-19. The chain employs TRBV11-2 and TRBJ2-3; the D is unclear. CDR3: CASSPSLDTQYF. In DNA, the CDR3 is TGTGCCAGCAGCCCCTCCCTGGATACGCAGTATTTT.